The 20 T cell receptor beta chains below come from one sample, sequenced in a study of yellow fever vaccine responses in identical twins. TCRdb reprocessed the RT-PCR reads via MiXCR and lists one record per CDR3 protein. The data hold approximately 13,000 distinct CDR3 sequences, with approximately 84% observed a single time. The specimen comprised T cells from blood (PBMCs), unsorted or a sorted subset (not recorded which), sampled before or after yellow fever vaccination (not recorded which). These receptors originate from a woman aged 18-29 years who received the yellow fever vaccine.

CDR3 nucleotides: TGTGCCAGCAGCCATGGGACAGGTTATAGCAATCAGCCCCAGCATTTT. Translation gives CASSHGTGYSNQPQHF. The rearrangement links TRBV11-3 to TRBJ1-5, with TRBD1 matching over 8 bases. Unmatched junction bases numbered 6, after V lost 5 bases and J lost 0 bases. The CDR3 runs 16 residues. CDR1 SGHNT and CDR2 YENEEA come from the germline V gene. The complete variable domain, with remaining parts taken from reference TRBV11-3 and TRBJ1-5, reads EAGVVQSPRYKIIEKKQPVAFWCNPISGHNTLYWYLQNLGQGPELLIRYENEEAVDDSQLPKDRFSAERLKGVDSTLKIQPAELGDSAVYLCASSHGTGYSNQPQHFGDGTRLSIL.

The chain combines TRBV19 with TRBJ2-1; tentative D call: TRBD2 (5 bases). Germline CDR1 reads LNHDA; CDR2 reads SQIVND (reference sequence). Trimming took off 3 bases at V and 10 bases at J, with 7 bases between the two ends. The CDR3 consists of 11 residues. In DNA form, the CDR3 reads TGTGCCAGTAGTATTCTAGCAGAGCAGTTCTTC. It encodes CASSILAEQFF.

This clonotype was counted once. This chain links TRBV11-1 with TRBJ2-1; possibly TRBD1 or TRBD2 for D (5 bases each). The germline V gene encodes CDR1 SGHAT and CDR2 FQDESV (reference sequence). V was trimmed by 3 bases and J by 7 bases, leaving 13 bases between them. The CDR3 extends over 14 amino acids. This CDR3 is CASSFEGKRNEQFF. The CDR3 DNA is TGTGCCAGCAGCTTCGAGGGGAAGAGGAATGAGCAGTTCTTC.

The V and J genes are TRBV11-3 and TRBJ2-7, with D possibly called TRBD1 or TRBD2 (5 bases each). There are 15 residues in the CDR3. Germline V gene data show CDR1 as SGHNT and CDR2 as YENEEA. V was cut by 4 bases and J by 7 bases, with 20 bases left in between. CDR3 sequence: CASSSSGTGFEEQYF. In DNA form, the CDR3 reads TGTGCCAGCAGCTCCTCCGGGACCGGGTTTGAGGAGCAGTACTTC.

The V call is TRBV15, the J call TRBJ1-1, with a possible D match to TRBD1 (6 bases). This CDR3 has 13 amino acids. Looked up from germline, CDR1 is LNHNV and CDR2 is YYDKDF (reference sequence). V gave up 0 bases and J gave up 8 bases, with 10 bases separating them. CDR3 DNA: TGTGCCACCAGCAGAGATAGAACAGGGGAAGCTTTCTTT. Translating it yields CATSRDRTGEAFF.

The chain recombines TRBV4-3 with TRBJ1-2, with D maybe TRBD1 (6 bases). This CDR3 contains 15 residues. The germline gives CDR1 LGHNA, CDR2 YSLEER. V lost 5 bases, J lost 4 bases, and 17 bases lay in between. Here the CDR3 DNA reads TGCGCCAGCAGCTCCCGAAAAAGACAGGTCTATGGCTACACCTTC. This sequence encodes CASSSRKRQVYGYTF.

The gene calls are TRBV20-1 and TRBJ2-5; D remains ambiguous. Trimming pared 0 bases from V and 1 base from J, leaving 6 bases between. The CDR3 is 13 amino acids. Germline-derived CDR1 and CDR2 are DFQATT and SNEGSKA (reference sequence). CDR3 sequence reads: CSARDTLQETQYF. Written as DNA, the CDR3 is TGCAGTGCTAGAGATACCCTCCAAGAGACCCAGTACTTC.

The chain's CDR3 is CASSLGGTSNNEQFF. The DNA of the CDR3 is TGTGCCAGCAGCTTGGGGGGGACTAGCAACAATGAGCAGTTCTTC. V is TRBV5-4 and J is TRBJ2-1; 9 nucleotides agree with TRBD2. The germline V gene encodes CDR1 SGHNT and CDR2 YYREEE (reference sequence). Trimming removed 0 bases from V and 5 bases from J; junction bases left unmatched: 3. The CDR3 totals 15 residues.

The chain carries TRBV29-1 and TRBJ1-3; D remains unclear. The CDR3 consists of 13 residues. The V gene's germline CDR1 is SQVTM and CDR2 ANQGSEA. Trimming cost V 6 bases and J 3 bases, with 12 bases left between them. The CDR3 protein is CSVSEGLGNTIYF. In DNA, the CDR3 is TGCAGCGTGTCAGAGGGCCTTGGAAACACCATATATTTT.

The J gene is TRBJ2-1, the V gene TRBV9; either TRBD1 or TRBD2 may supply D (5 bases each). Trimming removed 4 bases from V and 6 bases from J, with 14 bases in between. Germline CDR1 SGDLS, CDR2 YYNGEE. This CDR3 is 14 amino acids long. DNA of the CDR3: TGTGCCAGCAGCCCCCCTGGGGGAAGCAATGAGCAGTTCTTC. Protein sequence: CASSPPGGSNEQFF.

This chain uses TRBV7-6 with TRBJ2-3; 9 bases agree with TRBD2. Germline V lookup: CDR1 SGHVS, CDR2 FNYEAQ. The trim removed 5 bases at V and 0 bases at J, leaving 9 bases unmatched. The CDR3 contains 17 residues. CDR3 DNA sequence: TGTGCCAGCAGCACATTCCTAGCGGGATCTAGCACAGATACGCAGTATTTT. Translating it yields CASSTFLAGSSTDTQYF.

The rearrangement uses TRBV29-1 and TRBJ2-1, with D perhaps matching TRBD2 (6 bases). V was pared by 6 bases and J by 4 bases, with 7 bases between. CDR3 length equals 11 residues. Germline V gene sequence: CDR1 SQVTM, CDR2 ANQGSEA. The CDR3 DNA is TGCAGCGTAGGACTATACAATGAGCAGTTCTTC. It specifies CSVGLYNEQFF.

The rearrangement uses TRBV20-1 and TRBJ1-2; D might be TRBD1 (5 bases). Per the germline V gene, CDR1 is DFQATT and CDR2 is SNEGSKA (reference sequence). Deletions cut 7 bases from V and 6 bases from J, with 24 bases between. CDR3 length: 15 residues. The CDR3 loop is CSVHDRETRGHGYTF. The CDR3 coding sequence is TGCAGTGTTCACGACCGGGAAACAAGGGGCCATGGCTACACCTTC.

The J gene is TRBJ2-7, the V gene TRBV29-1; 7 positions agree with TRBD1. The CDR3 spans 12 residues. The ends lost 7 bases at V and 3 bases at J; junction bases unmatched: 6. Germline V CDR1 and CDR2: SQVTM, ANQGSEA. CDR3 protein: CSGRTGNYEQYF. As DNA, the CDR3 is TGCAGCGGGCGGACAGGCAACTACGAGCAGTACTTC.

J is TRBJ2-3 and V is TRBV4-2; 12 nucleotides agree with TRBD2. There are 17 residues in the CDR3. Trimming at V came to 6 bases and at J to 0 bases, leaving 7 bases not matched to a gene. CDR1 and CDR2 from the germline V gene are LGHNA and YNFKEQ. CDR3 coding DNA: TGTGCCAGCAGGTCACTAGCGGGAGGTCTAAGCACAGATACGCAGTATTTT. Its translation: CASRSLAGGLSTDTQYF.

V usage is TRBV11-1 and J usage is TRBJ2-1; 9 bases fit TRBD2. The CDR3 is 15 amino acids. Trimming took 4 bases from V and 2 from J; bases not matched to a gene: 3. The germline V gene has CDR1 SGHAT and CDR2 FQDESV (reference sequence). CDR3 amino acids: CASSSAGGTYNEQFF. In DNA form, the CDR3 reads TGTGCCAGCAGCTCCGCGGGAGGGACCTACAATGAGCAGTTCTTC.

J is TRBJ2-3 and V is TRBV6-5, with 7 nucleotides matching TRBD2. Germline CDR1 is MNHEY and CDR2 is SVGAGI. There are 18 residues in the CDR3. Trimming cost V 0 bases and J 4 bases; bases outside gene matches: 13. CDR3 sequence reads: CASSYSTPWREIADTQYF. CDR3 coding DNA: TGTGCCAGCAGTTACTCGACCCCCTGGCGGGAGATCGCAGATACGCAGTATTTT.

The chain joins TRBV7-3 to TRBJ2-5, with 8 positions matching TRBD1. The V and J ends lost 4 bases and 5 bases, in that order; junction bases with no gene match: 3. The CDR3 has 13 amino acids. Germline-derived CDR1 and CDR2 are SGHTA and FQGTGA. CDR3 coding DNA: TGTGCCAGCAGCTCAGGGGGCTATGAGACCCAGTACTTC. Translation gives CASSSGGYETQYF.

V gene TRBV29-1 combines with J gene TRBJ2-5; 9 positions agree with TRBD2. CDR3 length: 18 amino acids. Germline V gives CDR1 SQVTM, CDR2 ANQGSEA. V shed 0 bases and J 2 bases; nucleotides not matched to a gene: 13. The CDR3 is CSVEDPAYRLAVQETQYF. CDR3 DNA sequence: TGCAGCGTTGAAGACCCAGCCTACCGACTAGCGGTACAAGAGACCCAGTACTTC.

This chain connects TRBV11-1 to TRBJ2-7; D is unclear. CDR1 is SGHAT and CDR2 is FQDESV in the germline V gene (reference sequence). The CDR3 covers 15 residues. V was pared by 5 bases and J by 0 bases, with 14 bases between. The CDR3 nucleotides read TGTGCCAGCAGCCAGACAAGGGTGAGCTCCTACGAGCAGTACTTC. Translating it yields CASSQTRVSSYEQYF.